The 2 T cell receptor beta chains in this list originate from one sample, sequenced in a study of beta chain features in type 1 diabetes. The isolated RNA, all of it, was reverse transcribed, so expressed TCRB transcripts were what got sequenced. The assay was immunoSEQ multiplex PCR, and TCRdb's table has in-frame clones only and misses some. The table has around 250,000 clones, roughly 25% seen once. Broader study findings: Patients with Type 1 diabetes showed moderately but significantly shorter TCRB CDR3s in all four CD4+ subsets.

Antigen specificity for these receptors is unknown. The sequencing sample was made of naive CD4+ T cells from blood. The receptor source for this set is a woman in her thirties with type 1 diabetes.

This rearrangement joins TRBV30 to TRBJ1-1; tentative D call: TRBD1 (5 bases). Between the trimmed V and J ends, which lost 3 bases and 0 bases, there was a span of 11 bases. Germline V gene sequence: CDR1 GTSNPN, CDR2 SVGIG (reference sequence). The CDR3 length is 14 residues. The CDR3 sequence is CAWRRTPMNTEAFF. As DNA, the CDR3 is TGTGCCTGGAGGAGGACACCCATGAACACTGAAGCTTTCTTT.

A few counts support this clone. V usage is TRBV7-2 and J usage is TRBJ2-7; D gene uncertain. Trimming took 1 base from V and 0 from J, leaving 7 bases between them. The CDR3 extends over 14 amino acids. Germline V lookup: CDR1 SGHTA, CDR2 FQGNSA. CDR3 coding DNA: TGTGCCAGCAGCTTAGTGATGAGCTCCTACGAGCAGTACTTC. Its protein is CASSLVMSSYEQYF.